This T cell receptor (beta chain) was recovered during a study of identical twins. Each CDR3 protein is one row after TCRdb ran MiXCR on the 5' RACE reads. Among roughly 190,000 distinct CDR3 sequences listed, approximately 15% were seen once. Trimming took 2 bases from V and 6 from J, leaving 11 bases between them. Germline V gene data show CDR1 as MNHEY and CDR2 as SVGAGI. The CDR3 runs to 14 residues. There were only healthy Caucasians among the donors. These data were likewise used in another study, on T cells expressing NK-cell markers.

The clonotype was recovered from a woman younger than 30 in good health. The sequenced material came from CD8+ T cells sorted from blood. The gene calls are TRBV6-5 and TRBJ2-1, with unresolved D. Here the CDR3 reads CASSYKGMGNEQFF. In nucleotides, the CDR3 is TGTGCCAGCAGTTACAAGGGTATGGGCAATGAGCAGTTCTTC.